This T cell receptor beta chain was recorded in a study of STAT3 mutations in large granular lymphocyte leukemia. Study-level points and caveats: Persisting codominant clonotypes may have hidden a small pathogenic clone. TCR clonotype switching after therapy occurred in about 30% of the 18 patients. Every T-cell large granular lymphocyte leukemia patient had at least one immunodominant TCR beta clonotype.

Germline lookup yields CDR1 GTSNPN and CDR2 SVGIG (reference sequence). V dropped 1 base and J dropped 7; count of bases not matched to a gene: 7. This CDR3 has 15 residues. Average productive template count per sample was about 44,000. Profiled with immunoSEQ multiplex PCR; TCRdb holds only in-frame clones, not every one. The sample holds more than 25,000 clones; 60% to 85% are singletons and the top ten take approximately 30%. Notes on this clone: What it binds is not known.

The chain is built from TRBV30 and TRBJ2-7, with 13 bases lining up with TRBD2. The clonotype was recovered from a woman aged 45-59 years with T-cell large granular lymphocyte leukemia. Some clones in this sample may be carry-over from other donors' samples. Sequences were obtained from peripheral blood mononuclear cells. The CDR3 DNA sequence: TGTGCCTGGAGTGGCGGACTAGCGGGAGTGGGGGAGCAGTACTTC. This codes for CAWSGGLAGVGEQYF. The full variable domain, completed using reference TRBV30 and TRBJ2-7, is SQTIHQWPATLVQPVGSPLSLECTVEGTSNPNLYWYRQAAGRGLQLLFYSVGIGQISSEVPQNLSASRPQDRQFILSSKKLLLSDSGFYLCAWSGGLAGVGEQYFGPGTRLTVT.